This T cell receptor beta chain was found in a study of shared clonotypes between healthy human individuals. This table comes from immunoSEQ multiplex PCR, and its TCRdb copy is limited to in-frame clones, with some not included. The sample comprises fewer than 2.5 million clones, approximately 93% of which are singletons, and roughly 0.36% rests with the top ten. This CDR3 comprises 16 residues. Germline V CDR1 and CDR2: MDHEN, SYDVKM. Trimming pared 3 bases from V and 0 bases from J, leaving 14 bases between. This sequence joins TRBV28 and TRBJ1-1, with no clear D. The sample was naive CD4+ T cells from PBMCs. Subset of the sample: CD45RA+ positively selected. This clonotype was obtained from a man aged 18 to 29 in good health. Some clones in this sample may be carry-over from other donors' samples. In DNA, the CDR3 is TGTGCCAGCAGTTTCGGTCTTAGGGAGATGAACACTGAAGCTTTCTTT. Its protein product is CASSFGLREMNTEAFF.